This TCR beta chain was obtained from a study of OX40 agonist ivuxolimab in advanced cancers. Blood got drawn at baseline, again on cycle 4 day 1, and then on cycle 7 day 1. Produced via immunoSEQ multiplex PCR; TCRdb's table is partial and in-frame only. The sample contains 100,000 to 120,000 clones, around 90% of which appear only once. The sample consisted of CD4+ or CD8+ T cells sorted from blood, taken in a trial of the OX40 agonist ivuxolimab. The TCR originated in an adult with an advanced solid tumor such as melanoma, head and neck, liver or kidney cancer.

The CDR3 here is CASGSGREQETQYF. The CDR3 bases are TGTGCCAGCGGTAGCGGGAGGGAACAAGAGACCCAGTACTTC. The chain links TRBV7-2 to TRBJ2-5; 11 positions match TRBD2. The germline CDR1 and CDR2 sequences are SGHTA and FQGNSA. The J segment lost 2 bases and the V segment lost 8 bases, leaving 4 bases of the junction unmatched. The length of the CDR3 is 14 residues.